This TCR beta chain was obtained from a study of CD8 T cells in ankylosing spondylitis (dated by TCRdb to about 2017). Some background on the complete study: The study set out to find disease-linked TCR variants by profiling T cell receptor beta repertoires in ankylosing spondylitis patients and healthy donors. The full study cohort comprised 25 ankylosing spondylitis patients and 110 or so healthy donors. Peripheral blood samples were taken, and synovial fluid was additionally collected from ankylosing spondylitis patients. Summary of the overall study and its limitations: Some of the motif variants had been reported before in the synovial fluid and blood of reactive arthritis patients, a finding that suggests common disease-initiation mechanisms. According to the report, matched synovial fluid samples from ankylosing spondylitis patients were significantly enriched for the disease-linked clones. The disease-linked clones showed a CD8+ phenotype and occurred at relatively low frequencies in peripheral blood. A TCR beta motif made up of several highly homologous amino acid variants appeared to be characteristic of blood from ankylosing spondylitis patients.

CDR1 and CDR2, per the germline V gene, are SQVTM and ANQGSEA. The CDR3 goes from the cysteine to the phenylalanine over 13 residues. Of the read, only the CDR3 DNA is kept; its 39 bases are in frame from base 1. Here V drops 4 bases and J drops 11 bases, and the junction holds 11 bases not matched to any gene. The sequencing machine was an Illumina HiSeq 2500. Quantitative 5'-RACE with molecular barcodes was used to prepare TCR beta libraries. The authors processed their data as follows. To identify disease-linked TCR variants, a new computational method was used, one built on a probabilistic model of VDJ rearrangement. The public reads were run again by TCRdb, first through fastp at Q25 and then through MiXCR, and only productive beta chains were kept. Rows are unified per CDR3 protein, each entry keeping the most common DNA and genes. The V and J calls, along with clone size, are taken from TCRdb and not from the paper's own processing. The sample table holds about 540,000 distinct CDR3 sequences, of which about an eighth were seen once. The ten largest clonotypes hold almost 7% of the sample.

Concerning this clonotype: Its cognate antigen has yet to be identified. No much larger clone is present one base from it, and per-base qualities are unavailable.

This TCR was sampled from a male donor with ankylosing spondylitis. The material sequenced was blood, either unsorted or a sorted T cell fraction (not recorded which). The receptor chain draws on TRBV29-1 and TRBJ2-3, with 8 bases matching TRBD1. This receptor has the CDR3 CSVVPQGAPGQYF. The nucleotides read TGCAGCGTTGTACCCCAGGGGGCCCCTGGGCAGTATTTT.